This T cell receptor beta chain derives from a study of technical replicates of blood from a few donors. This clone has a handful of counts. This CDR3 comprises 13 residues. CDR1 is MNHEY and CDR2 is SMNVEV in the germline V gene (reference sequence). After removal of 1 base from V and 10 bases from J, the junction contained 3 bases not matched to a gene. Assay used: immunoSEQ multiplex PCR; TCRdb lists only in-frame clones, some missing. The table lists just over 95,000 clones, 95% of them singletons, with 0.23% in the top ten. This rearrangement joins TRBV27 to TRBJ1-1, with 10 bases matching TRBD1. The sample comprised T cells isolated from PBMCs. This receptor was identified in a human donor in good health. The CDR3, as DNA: TGTGCCAGCAGTTTATATGACAGGGGGCCAGCTTTCTTT. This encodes CASSLYDRGPAFF.